The entry that follows covers one T cell receptor beta chain sequence. The V and J ends lost 5 bases and 4 bases respectively, with 9 bases between them. The CDR3 is 12 amino acids. Germline V gene lookup returns CDR1 LGHNT and CDR2 FRNRAP. The data derive from a study of blood T cell repertoires in COVID-19. As for the study in general: In each case, the material was cDNA or gDNA derived from T cells, B-cell-depleted T cells, or PBMCs.

In the study's own analysis: Quantification of nucleated cells was approximated via reference gene primer amplification. Data came from immunoSEQ multiplex PCR; TCRdb stores just in-frame clones and leaves some out. The DNA was the basis for D and trimming; V, J and clone size are from that table. The sample includes 150,000 to 200,000 clones, more than 60% of them seen just once. The chain employs TRBV12-5 and TRBJ2-7; no clear D. Sequencing was carried out using peripheral blood. The TCR originated in a man in his 60s with acute or convalescent COVID-19. CDR3 amino acids: CASGTEIYEQYF. The CDR3, as DNA: TGTGCTAGTGGTACAGAGATATACGAGCAGTACTTC.